The 12 T cell receptor beta chains below come from one sample, sequenced in a study of Graves' ophthalmopathy and Graves' hyperthyroidism. For repertoire sequencing, the TCR beta CDR3 regions were amplified from RNA transcripts. RT-PCR with HTBI primers came first, then second-round multiplex PCR. TCRdb used MiXCR to reprocess the multiplex PCR reads, holding one entry per CDR3 protein. The data show roughly 220,000 distinct CDR3 sequences, less than 55% seen once. The sample taken for sequencing was peripheral blood. These receptors were collected from an adult man with Graves' ophthalmopathy.

V is TRBV7-8 and J is TRBJ1-2; 7 bases map to TRBD1. V shed 8 bases and J 8 bases; nucleotides not matched to a gene: 14. The CDR3 consists of 14 residues. In germline, CDR1 is SGHVS, CDR2 FQNEAQ. The CDR3 spells CASSPEQGSGGYTF. The DNA of the CDR3 is TGTGCCAGCTCACCCGAACAGGGGTCAGGAGGCTACACCTTC.

The chain recombines TRBV10-3 with TRBJ2-6; 13 nucleotides line up with TRBD2. J was trimmed by 0 bases and V by 2 bases; bases with no gene match: 7. The CDR3 is 20 amino acids. CDR1 ENHRY and CDR2 SYGVKD come from the germline V gene. The CDR3 reads CAISEQGLAGLSSGANVLTF. The CDR3 DNA is TGTGCCATCAGTGAGCAGGGACTAGCGGGGTTAAGCTCTGGGGCCAACGTCCTGACTTTC.

The chain employs TRBV7-9 and TRBJ2-7; no clear D gene. The CDR3 totals 15 residues. V dropped 4 bases and J dropped 0 bases, with 13 bases sitting between them. Germline V gene sequence: CDR1 SEHNR, CDR2 FQNEAQ (reference sequence). The DNA for the CDR3 is TGTGCCAGCAGCTCCAGCACGGGCAGCTCCTACGAGCAGTACTTC. Amino acid sequence: CASSSSTGSSYEQYF.

This chain uses TRBV9 with TRBJ1-5, with TRBD1 matching 8 bases. The trim removed 0 bases at V and 7 bases at J, leaving 6 bases unmatched. Germline V CDR1 and CDR2: SGDLS, YYNGEE. This CDR3 spans 15 amino acids. CDR3 protein: CASSVEAGGVQPQHF. The DNA for the CDR3 is TGTGCCAGCAGCGTAGAAGCAGGGGGCGTCCAGCCCCAGCATTTT.

A few counts support this clonotype. V is TRBV6-6 and J is TRBJ1-6, with 7 bases matching TRBD1. The ends lost 5 bases at V and 6 bases at J; junction bases unmatched: 4. CDR3 size: 14 residues. The germline gives CDR1 MNHNY, CDR2 SVGAGI (reference sequence). The DNA of the CDR3 is TGTGCCAGCAGTGCCTGGGACAGTAATTCACCCCTCCACTTT. It encodes CASSAWDSNSPLHF.

V usage is TRBV6-1 and J usage is TRBJ1-1, with a weak D call TRBD1 (6 bases). V was trimmed by 1 base and J by 5 bases, leaving 8 bases between them. The CDR3 covers 13 residues. Germline V gives CDR1 MNHNS, CDR2 SASEGT. CDR3 loop: CASSEVTGTEAFF. The CDR3, as DNA: TGTGCCAGCAGTGAAGTAACAGGGACTGAAGCTTTCTTT.

This chain uses TRBV6-5 with TRBJ1-2; D not resolved. The V end lost 2 bases, the J end lost 2 bases, and 6 bases lay between the germline ends. Germline V gene sequence: CDR1 MNHEY, CDR2 SVGAGI. The CDR3 runs 13 residues. In nucleotides, the CDR3 is TGTGCCAGCAGTTACCGGCAGAACTATGGCTACACCTTC. As protein: CASSYRQNYGYTF.

Regarding this clonotype: This sequence may be a read error, since a much larger clone differs from it by one base. This chain links TRBV20-1 with TRBJ1-5; 7 nucleotides line up with TRBD1. With 4 bases clipped from V and 0 bases from J, the junction kept 3 bases outside the gene matches. CDR3 length: 14 amino acids. Germline V CDR1 and CDR2: DFQATT, SNEGSKA (reference sequence). The CDR3 protein is CSAKGTASNQPQHF. In DNA, the CDR3 is TGCAGTGCTAAGGGGACAGCTAGCAATCAGCCCCAGCATTTT.

V usage is TRBV11-1 and J usage is TRBJ2-7; TRBD2 is a possible D gene (6 bases). V shed 6 bases and J shed 2 bases, with 14 bases lying between them. The CDR3 covers 14 residues. Germline loops: CDR1 SGHAT, CDR2 FQDESV (reference sequence). The CDR3 DNA reads as TGTGCCAGCAGTTACTCGTCGGGGGCCTACGAGCAGTACTTC. It codes for CASSYSSGAYEQYF. Full variable domain (outside the CDR3, taken from reference TRBV11-1 and TRBJ2-7): EAEVAQSPRYKITEKSQAVAFWCDPISGHATLYWYRQILGQGPELLVQFQDESVVDDSQLPKDRFSAERLKGVDSTLKIQPAELGDSAMYLCASSYSSGAYEQYFGPGTRLTVT.

With respect to this clonotype: Given a much more abundant clone one base away, this may be a read error. This rearrangement joins TRBV24-1 to TRBJ2-5; D tentatively fits TRBD1 or TRBD2 (5 bases each). The CDR3 spans 15 residues. CDR1 and CDR2 from the germline V gene are KGHDR and SFDVKD. CDR3 nucleotides: TGTGCCACCAGTGACCCAGGGACGGACCACGAGACCCAGTACTTC. Translated, it gives CATSDPGTDHETQYF.

This clonotype was recorded at least ten times. The V call is TRBV7-9, the J call TRBJ1-2; TRBD1 matches 8 bases. This CDR3 region has 15 residues. Per the germline V gene, CDR1 is SEHNR and CDR2 is FQNEAQ (reference sequence). With V trimmed by 1 base and J by 8 bases, 9 bases remained unmatched. CDR3 coding DNA: TGTGCCAGCAGCTTAGGAGCTGGACAGGGTCAGGGCTACACCTTC. Translated: CASSLGAGQGQGYTF.

This clonotype was found a few times. V gene TRBV20-1 combines with J gene TRBJ2-2, with D perhaps matching TRBD1 (5 bases). V dropped 0 bases and J dropped 4 bases, with 15 bases sitting between them. The germline V gene has CDR1 DFQATT and CDR2 SNEGSKA (reference sequence). This CDR3 is built from 16 residues. The CDR3 sequence: CSARDFRGATTGELFF. DNA of the CDR3: TGCAGTGCTAGAGATTTTAGGGGTGCGACCACCGGGGAGCTGTTTTTT.